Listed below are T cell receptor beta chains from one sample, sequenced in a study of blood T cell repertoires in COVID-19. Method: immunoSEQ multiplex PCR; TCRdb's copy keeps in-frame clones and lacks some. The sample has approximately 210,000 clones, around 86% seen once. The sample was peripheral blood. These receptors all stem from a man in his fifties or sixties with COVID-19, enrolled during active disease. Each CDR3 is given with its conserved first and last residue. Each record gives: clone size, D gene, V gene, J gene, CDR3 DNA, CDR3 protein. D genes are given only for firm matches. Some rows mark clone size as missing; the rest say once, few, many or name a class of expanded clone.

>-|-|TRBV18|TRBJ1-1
TGTGCCAGCTCAACACAGGGAGACACTGAAGCTTTCTTT
CASSTQGDTEAFF
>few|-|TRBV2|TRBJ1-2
TGTGCCAGCAGGGGGGCAGGGGTGCTTTATGGCTACACCTTC
CASRGAGVLYGYTF
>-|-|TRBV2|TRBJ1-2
TGTGCCAGCAGTGAATTTCAGGGGCTGAGCTATGGCTACACCTTC
CASSEFQGLSYGYTF
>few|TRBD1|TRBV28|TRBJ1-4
TGTGCCAGCAGTCAACACCAGGGGGCGAGGGAAAAACTGTTTTTT
CASSQHQGAREKLFF
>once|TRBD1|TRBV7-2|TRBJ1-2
TGTGCCAGCACCAATCGACAGGGGGCTCATGGCTACACCTTC
CASTNRQGAHGYTF
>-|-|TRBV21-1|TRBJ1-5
TGTGCCAGCAGCGGCCAAGACAGGGGCAAAGAGCATAGCAATCAGCCCCAGCATTTT
CASSGQDRGKEHSNQPQHF
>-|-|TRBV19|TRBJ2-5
TGTGCCAGTAGTATACAGGACCAAGAGACCCAGTACTTC
CASSIQDQETQYF
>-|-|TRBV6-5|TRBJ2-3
TGTGCCAGCAGTTACTCGCTAAACCCAGGAGATACGCAGTATTTT
CASSYSLNPGDTQYF
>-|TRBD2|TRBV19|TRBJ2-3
TGTGCCAGTAGTAATCTAGCGGAGCCGAGCACAGATACGCAGTATTTT
CASSNLAEPSTDTQYF
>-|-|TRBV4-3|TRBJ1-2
TGCGCCAGCAGCCAAGATGAGTTGGGGGGTGCTAACTATGGCTACACCTTC
CASSQDELGGANYGYTF
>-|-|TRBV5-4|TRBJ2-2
TGTGCCAGCAGCGGTCGCGCAGGGTCGAACACCGGGGAGCTGTTTTTT
CASSGRAGSNTGELFF
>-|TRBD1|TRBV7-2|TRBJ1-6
TGTGCCAGCAGCTCGACAGGGACCTATAATTCACCCCTCCACTTT
CASSSTGTYNSPLHF
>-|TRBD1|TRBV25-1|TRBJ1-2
TGTGCCAGCAGTGGGGGGTACCGGGACAGGGGGCAGAACTATGGCTACACCTTC
CASSGGYRDRGQNYGYTF
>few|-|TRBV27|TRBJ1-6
TGTGCCAGCAGTTCCGGACGGGGAAATTCACCCCTCCACTTT
CASSSGRGNSPLHF
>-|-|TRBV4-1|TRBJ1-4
TGCGCCAGCAGCCAAGATGGGGCCGGACAGAATGAAAAACTGTTTTTT
CASSQDGAGQNEKLFF
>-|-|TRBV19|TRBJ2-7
TGTGCCAGTAGTAACGTGGGGGGTCTCGAGCAGTACTTC
CASSNVGGLEQYF
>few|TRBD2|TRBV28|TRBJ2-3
TGTGCCAGCAGTTTACTAGCGGGGGGAAGCACAGATACGCAGTATTTT
CASSLLAGGSTDTQYF
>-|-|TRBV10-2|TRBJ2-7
TGCGCCAGCAGGCGAGCTATCTCGGGTGAGCAGTACTTC
CASRRAISGEQYF
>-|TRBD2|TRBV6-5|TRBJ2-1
TGTGCCAGCAGCCGAAGGACTAGCGGGACGGGTGAGCAGTTCTTC
CASSRRTSGTGEQFF
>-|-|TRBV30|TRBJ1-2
TGTGCCTGGAGTGTACAGGTTTATGGCTACACCTTC
CAWSVQVYGYTF
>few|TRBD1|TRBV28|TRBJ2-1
TGTGCCAGCAGTTTGGGACAGACCTACAATGAGCAGTTCTTC
CASSLGQTYNEQFF
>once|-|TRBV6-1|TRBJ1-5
TGTGCCAGCAGTGTTAGGGGAGGCATCTTCAATCAGCCCCAGCATTTT
CASSVRGGIFNQPQHF
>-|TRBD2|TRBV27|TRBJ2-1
TGTGCCAGCAGACCGGGACTAGCGTCTCATGAGCAGTTCTTC
CASRPGLASHEQFF
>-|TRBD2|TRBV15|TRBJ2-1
TGTGCCACCAGCAGAGGGAGCGGGAGGGACTACAATGAGCAGTTCTTC
CATSRGSGRDYNEQFF
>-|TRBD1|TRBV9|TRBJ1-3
TGTGCCAGCAGCGGACGACAGGGGAAGTCTGGAAACACCATATATTTT
CASSGRQGKSGNTIYF
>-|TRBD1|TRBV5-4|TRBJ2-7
TGTGCCAGCAGCCCGCAAACGTCCGGGACAGGGGTTGTCTACGAGCAGTACTTC
CASSPQTSGTGVVYEQYF
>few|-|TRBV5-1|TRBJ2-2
TGCGCCAGCAGCCCCAACAGGGCGGTCGGGGAGCTGTTTTTT
CASSPNRAVGELFF
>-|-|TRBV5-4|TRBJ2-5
TGTGCCAGCAGGGAGATAGGGGCACAAGAGACCCAGTACTTC
CASREIGAQETQYF
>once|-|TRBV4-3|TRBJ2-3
TGCGCCAGCAGCCAAGAGGGGCGGGACCGAGATACGCAGTATTTT
CASSQEGRDRDTQYF
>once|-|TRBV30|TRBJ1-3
TGTGCCTGGAGTTTACAGGCGGACACCATATATTTT
CAWSLQADTIYF
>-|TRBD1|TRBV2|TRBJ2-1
TGTGCCAGCAGAGCGGGGACAGGGAGGTTCTTC
CASRAGTGRFF
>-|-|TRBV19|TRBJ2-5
TGTGCCAGTAGTACGACAGGTCAAGAGACCCAGTACTTC
CASSTTGQETQYF
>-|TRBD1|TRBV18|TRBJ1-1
TGTGCCAGCTCACCACCGGGGACAGGGGCGACTGAAGCTTTCTTT
CASSPPGTGATEAFF
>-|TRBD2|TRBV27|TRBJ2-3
TGTGCCAGCAGTCCCAGACTAGCAGGAGGCACAGATACGCAGTATTTT
CASSPRLAGGTDTQYF
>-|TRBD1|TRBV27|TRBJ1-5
TGTGCCAGCAGCCGGGACAGTCACGGAAATCAGCCCCAGCATTTT
CASSRDSHGNQPQHF
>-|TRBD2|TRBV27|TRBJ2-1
TGTGCCAGCAGTCCACGGACTAGCGGGAGCCTAGGTAATGAGCAGTTCTTC
CASSPRTSGSLGNEQFF
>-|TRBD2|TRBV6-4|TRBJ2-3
TGTGCCAGCAGTGACATAGCGGGGGCCCCGGCGACGCAGTATTTT
CASSDIAGAPATQYF
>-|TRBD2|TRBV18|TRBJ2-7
TGTGCCAGCTCACCACCGCTGGGACTAGCGGGTACTCACGAGCAGTACTTC
CASSPPLGLAGTHEQYF
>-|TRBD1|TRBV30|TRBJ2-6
TGTGCCTGGAGCCGTGGGAGGACAGGGTTAATTTCTTCTGGGGCCAACGTCCTGACTTTC
CAWSRGRTGLISSGANVLTF
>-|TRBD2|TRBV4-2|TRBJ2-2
TGTGCCAGCAGCCTCCGCGGGGGGTCGTTCGGGGAGCTGTTTTTT
CASSLRGGSFGELFF
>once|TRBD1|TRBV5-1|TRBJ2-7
TGCGCCAGCAGCTTCCCCAGGGGACAGGGGCCCTACGAGCAGTACTTC
CASSFPRGQGPYEQYF
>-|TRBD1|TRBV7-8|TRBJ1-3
TGTGCCAGCAGCAGGGACAGGGCCGCTGGAAACACCATATATTTT
CASSRDRAAGNTIYF
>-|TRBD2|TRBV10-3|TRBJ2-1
TGTGCCATCAGCGCCCAACTAGCGGGAAGCTCCTACAATGAGCAGTTCTTC
CAISAQLAGSSYNEQFF
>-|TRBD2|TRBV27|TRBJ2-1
TGTGCCAGCAGTTTATCGAGACTAGCGGGGGGGACACAGAATGAGCAGTTCTTC
CASSLSRLAGGTQNEQFF
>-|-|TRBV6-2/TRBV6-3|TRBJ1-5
TGTGCCAGCAGTTACTTATCCGTCCAGCCCCAGCATTTT
CASSYLSVQPQHF
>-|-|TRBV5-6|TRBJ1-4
TGTGCCAGCAGACCAAAAGGAGCGAATGAAAAACTGTTTTTT
CASRPKGANEKLFF
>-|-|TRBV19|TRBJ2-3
TGTGCCAGTAGGGTCGGGGGGCGAGATACGCAGTATTTT
CASRVGGRDTQYF
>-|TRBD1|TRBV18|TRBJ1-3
TGTGCCAGCTCACCAACAGGGGCTCGTGGGAACACCATATATTTT
CASSPTGARGNTIYF
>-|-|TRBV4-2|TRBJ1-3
TGTGCCAGCAGCCAGAGCTCTGGAAACACCATATATTTT
CASSQSSGNTIYF
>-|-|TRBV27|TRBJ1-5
TGTGCCAGCAGTTTACGGGGTCAGCCCCAGCATTTT
CASSLRGQPQHF